The rows below give T cell receptor beta chains drawn from one sample of a study of T cell responses to AZD1222 COVID-19 vaccine. The method was immunoSEQ multiplex PCR; TCRdb's version includes in-frame clones alone and lacks a portion of them. The sample has 100,000 to 130,000 clones, around 87% seen once. The sequencing here drew on peripheral blood, taken on day 0 of AZD1222 vaccination. The receptor source for this set is an adult in good health. Both conserved end residues are part of each CDR3. The D gene is left open where the match is weak. Size values are once, few and many counts, or a class for expanded clones, and some rows have none.

V gene: TRBV5-1
D gene: TRBD2
clone size: few
J gene: TRBJ2-1
CDR3 DNA: TGCGCCAGCAGCCCCATAGCGGGAGTAGGTAAGAATGAGCAGTTCTTC
CDR3 protein: CASSPIAGVGKNEQFF

V gene: TRBV5-4
D gene: NA
clone size: NA
J gene: TRBJ2-1
CDR3 DNA: TGTGCCAGCAGTAGACCTAGCTCCTACAATGAGCAGTTCTTC
CDR3 protein: CASSRPSSYNEQFF

V gene: TRBV6-5
D gene: NA
clone size: NA
J gene: TRBJ1-2
CDR3 DNA: TGTGCCAGCAGTTACTCACTCCAGGGTTTAGACTATGGCTACACCTTC
CDR3 protein: CASSYSLQGLDYGYTF

V gene: TRBV5-6
D gene: NA
clone size: NA
J gene: TRBJ1-2
CDR3 DNA: TGTGCCAGCAGCTTGTCCCCTCTTCAGGGCTCCCTGGTAGATGGCTACACCTTC
CDR3 protein: CASSLSPLQGSLVDGYTF

V gene: TRBV6-2/TRBV6-3
D gene: NA
clone size: NA
J gene: TRBJ1-5
CDR3 DNA: TGTGCCAGCAGTTCCCGACGGAATAGCAATCAGCCCCAGCATTTT
CDR3 protein: CASSSRRNSNQPQHF

V gene: TRBV29-1
D gene: NA
clone size: NA
J gene: TRBJ1-5
CDR3 DNA: TGCAGCGTTGGGGGGCTTAATCAGCCCCAGCATTTT
CDR3 protein: CSVGGLNQPQHF

V gene: TRBV12-2
D gene: NA
clone size: NA
J gene: TRBJ2-1
CDR3 DNA: TGTGCAAGTCGCTTAGCGCGGCAATCCGGCACCAATGAGCAGTTCTTC
CDR3 protein: CASRLARQSGTNEQFF

V gene: TRBV11-1
D gene: NA
clone size: NA
J gene: TRBJ2-2
CDR3 DNA: TGTGCCAGCAGCTCCGATGGCACCGGGGAGCTGTTTTTT
CDR3 protein: CASSSDGTGELFF

V gene: TRBV2
D gene: TRBD2
clone size: NA
J gene: TRBJ2-1
CDR3 DNA: TGTGCCAGCTCCCAGGGAGGGACTACCCACAATGAGCAGTTCTTC
CDR3 protein: CASSQGGTTHNEQFF

V gene: TRBV5-5
D gene: NA
clone size: few
J gene: TRBJ2-3
CDR3 DNA: TGTGCCAGCAGGCCTTGGTTTTCTGACAGGCTCGTTGGCACAGATACGCAGTATTTT
CDR3 protein: CASRPWFSDRLVGTDTQYF

V gene: TRBV4-3
D gene: NA
clone size: NA
J gene: TRBJ1-6
CDR3 DNA: TGCGCCAGCAGCCAAGTTGGGCCGGGGGGGGTATCAGGTTCACCCCTCCACTTT
CDR3 protein: CASSQVGPGGVSGSPLHF

V gene: TRBV7-2
D gene: NA
clone size: NA
J gene: TRBJ2-1
CDR3 DNA: TGTGCCAGCAGCGAGGGACAAAACAATGAGCAGTTCTTC
CDR3 protein: CASSEGQNNEQFF

V gene: TRBV27
D gene: NA
clone size: NA
J gene: TRBJ2-7
CDR3 DNA: TGTGCCAGCAGTTCCCTTCACCTCTCGGACGAGCAGTACTTC
CDR3 protein: CASSSLHLSDEQYF

V gene: TRBV3-1/TRBV3-2
D gene: NA
clone size: NA
J gene: TRBJ2-2
CDR3 DNA: TGTGCCAGCAGCCAACCTCACGGGGAGCTGTTTTTT
CDR3 protein: CASSQPHGELFF

V gene: TRBV7-2
D gene: NA
clone size: NA
J gene: TRBJ1-3
CDR3 DNA: TGTGCCAGCAGCTTAGCCTCCGGATCGAACACCATATATTTT
CDR3 protein: CASSLASGSNTIYF

V gene: TRBV19
D gene: NA
clone size: NA
J gene: TRBJ1-2
CDR3 DNA: TGTGCCAGTACCGAATCCGGGGGGAAGGCCAGCTACACCTTC
CDR3 protein: CASTESGGKASYTF

V gene: TRBV2
D gene: NA
clone size: NA
J gene: TRBJ1-1
CDR3 DNA: TGTGCCAGCAAAAACACTGAAGCTTTCTTT
CDR3 protein: CASKNTEAFF

V gene: TRBV7-9
D gene: NA
clone size: NA
J gene: TRBJ1-2
CDR3 DNA: TGTGCCAGCAGCCGGGGGGATGGCTACACCTTC
CDR3 protein: CASSRGDGYTF

V gene: TRBV5-6
D gene: NA
clone size: NA
J gene: TRBJ2-3
CDR3 DNA: TGTGCCAGCAGCTTTGGGGCCACCCCGAGCGCGGATACGCAGTATTTT
CDR3 protein: CASSFGATPSADTQYF

V gene: TRBV30
D gene: TRBD1
clone size: NA
J gene: TRBJ1-5
CDR3 DNA: TGTGCCTGGAGCGCAGGACAGGGGGGGAATCAGCCCCAGCATTTT
CDR3 protein: CAWSAGQGGNQPQHF

V gene: TRBV4-3
D gene: NA
clone size: NA
J gene: TRBJ1-6
CDR3 DNA: TGCGCCAGCAGCGAGGAGACAGGCTGGGATTCACCCCTCCACTTT
CDR3 protein: CASSEETGWDSPLHF

V gene: TRBV6-5
D gene: NA
clone size: NA
J gene: TRBJ2-5
CDR3 DNA: TGTGCCAGCAGTTTGGTTGGGGCGGTCCAAGAGACCCAGTACTTC
CDR3 protein: CASSLVGAVQETQYF

V gene: TRBV30
D gene: TRBD1
clone size: NA
J gene: TRBJ1-3
CDR3 DNA: TGTGCCTGGAGTTCCCGGGACAGGGGTATCACCATATATTTT
CDR3 protein: CAWSSRDRGITIYF

V gene: TRBV27
D gene: NA
clone size: NA
J gene: TRBJ1-5
CDR3 DNA: TGTGCCAGCAGTTTCGAGCGGTATCAGCCCCAGCATTTT
CDR3 protein: CASSFERYQPQHF

V gene: TRBV9
D gene: NA
clone size: NA
J gene: TRBJ2-1
CDR3 DNA: TGTGCCAGCAGCGTAGCGGAGGGCAATGAGCAGTTCTTC
CDR3 protein: CASSVAEGNEQFF

V gene: TRBV11-1
D gene: NA
clone size: NA
J gene: TRBJ2-7
CDR3 DNA: TGTGCCAGCAGCTTAGGACCGACCTACGAGCAGTACTTC
CDR3 protein: CASSLGPTYEQYF

V gene: TRBV18
D gene: NA
clone size: NA
J gene: TRBJ1-3
CDR3 DNA: TGTGCCAGCTCACCACCGAGGACGGTGGACACCATATATTTT
CDR3 protein: CASSPPRTVDTIYF

V gene: TRBV7-3
D gene: TRBD2
clone size: NA
J gene: TRBJ2-1
CDR3 DNA: TGTGCCAGCAGCACCGACCCTAGCGGGGAGCAGTTCTTC
CDR3 protein: CASSTDPSGEQFF

V gene: TRBV7-2
D gene: NA
clone size: NA
J gene: TRBJ2-5
CDR3 DNA: TGTGCCAGCAGCGGTAGTGGGGGAACGAAGACCCAGTACTTC
CDR3 protein: CASSGSGGTKTQYF

V gene: TRBV7-2
D gene: NA
clone size: few
J gene: TRBJ1-6
CDR3 DNA: TGTGCCAGCAGCTTAGACTATAATTCACCCCTCCACTTT
CDR3 protein: CASSLDYNSPLHF

V gene: TRBV3-1/TRBV3-2
D gene: TRBD2
clone size: once
J gene: TRBJ2-1
CDR3 DNA: TGTGCCAGCAGCCAATCCCGGTTGGGAGGGAGTAGGTACAATGAGCAGTTCTTC
CDR3 protein: CASSQSRLGGSRYNEQFF

V gene: TRBV14
D gene: TRBD1
clone size: NA
J gene: TRBJ1-3
CDR3 DNA: TGTGCCAGCAGCCAAGATTTCAGGGGGTTTGGAAACACCATATATTTT
CDR3 protein: CASSQDFRGFGNTIYF